Listed below are T cell receptor beta chains from one sample, sequenced in a study of T cell responses to AZD1222 COVID-19 vaccine. Profiling relied on immunoSEQ multiplex PCR, and the TCRdb table lists in-frame clones only, not all of them. There are 100,000 to 150,000 clones in the sample; more than 75% occur only once, and around 0.99% lies in the top ten. The sample consisted of peripheral blood, taken 28 days after the second AZD1222 dose. These receptors all come from an adult who received the AZD1222 COVID-19 vaccine. Each CDR3 is given with its conserved first and last residue. D genes are given only for firm matches. Clone size is shown for a subset of rows, as once, few, many or a class of expanded clone.

d_call: NA
v_call: TRBV7-9
cdr3_length: 15
j_call: TRBJ1-4
clone_size: NA
cdr3_nt: TGTGCCAGCAGCCTCCCGGGGCAAGTGGTGGAAAAACTGTTTTTT
cdr3_aa: CASSLPGQVVEKLFF

d_call: NA
v_call: TRBV7-9
cdr3_length: 14
j_call: TRBJ1-2
clone_size: NA
cdr3_nt: TGTGCCAGCAGCTTAGCTACCCAAACCTATGGCTACACCTTC
cdr3_aa: CASSLATQTYGYTF

d_call: TRBD1
v_call: TRBV9
cdr3_length: 15
j_call: TRBJ2-5
clone_size: NA
cdr3_nt: TGTGCCAGCAGCGTAGGGGACAGGGGTTGGGAGACCCAGTACTTC
cdr3_aa: CASSVGDRGWETQYF

d_call: NA
v_call: TRBV5-1
cdr3_length: 11
j_call: TRBJ2-7
clone_size: NA
cdr3_nt: TGCGCCAGCAGGCGTGGTTACGAGCAGTACTTC
cdr3_aa: CASRRGYEQYF

d_call: TRBD1
v_call: TRBV2
cdr3_length: 13
j_call: TRBJ2-2
clone_size: few
cdr3_nt: TGTGCCAGCAGGCAGGGGGCGGGCGGGGAGCTGTTTTTT
cdr3_aa: CASRQGAGGELFF

d_call: NA
v_call: TRBV5-1
cdr3_length: 11
j_call: TRBJ2-1
clone_size: once
cdr3_nt: TGCGCCAGCAGCCTAAACAATGAGCAGTTCTTC
cdr3_aa: CASSLNNEQFF

d_call: NA
v_call: TRBV27
cdr3_length: 14
j_call: TRBJ1-2
clone_size: NA
cdr3_nt: TGTGCCAGCAGTCCCCGGACAGAAATCTATGGCTACACCTTC
cdr3_aa: CASSPRTEIYGYTF

d_call: NA
v_call: TRBV19
cdr3_length: 15
j_call: TRBJ2-3
clone_size: NA
cdr3_nt: TGTGCCAGTAGTTGGTCTAGCGAACACACAGATACGCAGTATTTT
cdr3_aa: CASSWSSEHTDTQYF

d_call: NA
v_call: TRBV4-1
cdr3_length: 16
j_call: TRBJ1-1
clone_size: NA
cdr3_nt: TGCGCCAGCAGCCTGTCAACAGAGGGGGTGAACACTGAAGCTTTCTTT
cdr3_aa: CASSLSTEGVNTEAFF

d_call: NA
v_call: TRBV5-6
cdr3_length: 16
j_call: TRBJ2-5
clone_size: few
cdr3_nt: TGTGCCAGCAGCCCCAGAGGGTTTAGGGGCCAAGAGACCCAGTACTTC
cdr3_aa: CASSPRGFRGQETQYF

d_call: NA
v_call: TRBV5-1
cdr3_length: 15
j_call: TRBJ2-1
clone_size: once
cdr3_nt: TGCGCCAGCAGCTTCGGTCCGGGGGCTCGGAATGAGCAGTTCTTC
cdr3_aa: CASSFGPGARNEQFF

d_call: NA
v_call: TRBV5-8
cdr3_length: 15
j_call: TRBJ2-7
clone_size: NA
cdr3_nt: TGTGCCAGCAGCCACCCTGACTGGGTCTCCTACGAGCAGTACTTC
cdr3_aa: CASSHPDWVSYEQYF

d_call: TRBD1
v_call: TRBV2
cdr3_length: 15
j_call: TRBJ2-4
clone_size: NA
cdr3_nt: TGTGCCAGCAGTGACAGGGGGCCTCGGGAAAACATTCAGTACTTC
cdr3_aa: CASSDRGPRENIQYF

d_call: NA
v_call: TRBV5-1
cdr3_length: 15
j_call: TRBJ2-1
clone_size: few
cdr3_nt: TGCGCCAGCAGCTTTGGGGGCCAGGCTGTCAATGAGCAGTTCTTC
cdr3_aa: CASSFGGQAVNEQFF

d_call: NA
v_call: TRBV6-5
cdr3_length: 15
j_call: TRBJ2-2
clone_size: NA
cdr3_nt: TGTGCCAGCAGTTCCCAAAGACGGAACACCGGGGAGCTGTTTTTT
cdr3_aa: CASSSQRRNTGELFF

d_call: TRBD2
v_call: TRBV7-9
cdr3_length: 16
j_call: TRBJ2-3
clone_size: NA
cdr3_nt: TGTGCCAGCAGCGATTTTCGGCTAGCGGGCACAGATACGCAGTATTTT
cdr3_aa: CASSDFRLAGTDTQYF

d_call: TRBD2
v_call: TRBV11-2
cdr3_length: 16
j_call: TRBJ2-2
clone_size: NA
cdr3_nt: TGTGCCAGCAGACCTCTAGCGGGATTTAACACCGGGGAGCTGTTTTTT
cdr3_aa: CASRPLAGFNTGELFF

d_call: NA
v_call: TRBV5-1
cdr3_length: 14
j_call: TRBJ2-3
clone_size: NA
cdr3_nt: TGCGCCAGCAGCTTCGGACAGTGGACAGATACGCAGTATTTT
cdr3_aa: CASSFGQWTDTQYF

d_call: NA
v_call: TRBV12-3/TRBV12-4
cdr3_length: 13
j_call: TRBJ2-7
clone_size: NA
cdr3_nt: TGTGCCAGCAGCCTCTCCGGGGGCTACGAGCAGTACTTC
cdr3_aa: CASSLSGGYEQYF

d_call: NA
v_call: TRBV20-1
cdr3_length: 11
j_call: TRBJ1-6
clone_size: once
cdr3_nt: TGCAGTGCTAGACGAGGGACACCCCTCCACTTT
cdr3_aa: CSARRGTPLHF

d_call: TRBD1
v_call: TRBV28
cdr3_length: 18
j_call: TRBJ1-4
clone_size: NA
cdr3_nt: TGTGCCAGCAGTTCCCCCCAAATCACAGGGGGCTTAGGTGAAAAACTGTTTTTT
cdr3_aa: CASSSPQITGGLGEKLFF

d_call: NA
v_call: TRBV5-6
cdr3_length: 11
j_call: TRBJ2-7
clone_size: NA
cdr3_nt: TGTGCCAGCAGCTTGGCTTACGAGCAGTACTTC
cdr3_aa: CASSLAYEQYF

d_call: TRBD2
v_call: TRBV7-3
cdr3_length: 15
j_call: TRBJ2-5
clone_size: NA
cdr3_nt: TGTGCCAGCAGCCAACTTAGCGGGAGTTACGAGACCCAGTACTTC
cdr3_aa: CASSQLSGSYETQYF

d_call: NA
v_call: TRBV6-5
cdr3_length: 15
j_call: TRBJ1-4
clone_size: NA
cdr3_nt: TGTGCCAGCAGTTACTCGAGGGTTGCGGTTGAAAAACTGTTTTTT
cdr3_aa: CASSYSRVAVEKLFF

d_call: TRBD1
v_call: TRBV7-8
cdr3_length: 18
j_call: TRBJ2-3
clone_size: NA
cdr3_nt: TGTGCCAGCAGCTTAGCGCTAAACTCGGGACAGGCTAAAGATACGCAGTATTTT
cdr3_aa: CASSLALNSGQAKDTQYF

d_call: NA
v_call: TRBV24-1
cdr3_length: 12
j_call: TRBJ2-1
clone_size: once
cdr3_nt: TGTGCCACCAGTGATTTGGGGGACGAGCAGTTCTTC
cdr3_aa: CATSDLGDEQFF

d_call: NA
v_call: TRBV9
cdr3_length: 14
j_call: TRBJ2-5
clone_size: NA
cdr3_nt: TGTGCCAGCAGCGTTCACGCCCAAGGAGAGACCCAGTACTTC
cdr3_aa: CASSVHAQGETQYF

d_call: NA
v_call: TRBV5-7
cdr3_length: 14
j_call: TRBJ2-3
clone_size: NA
cdr3_nt: TGTGCCAGCAGCTTGAGGACAGAACAAGATACGCAGTATTTT
cdr3_aa: CASSLRTEQDTQYF